This TCR beta chain was identified during a study of blood T cells in healthy people across ages. Note on this clonotype: Its specificity is unknown.

Then a second PCR, running roughly 7 to 11 cycles, was carried out with a sample-barcoded 5' primer and a J-beta primer mix. Researchers report that a template-switch adaptor with 12 random nucleotides tagged each cDNA molecule. TCRdb re-called the 5' RACE reads with MiXCR, one entry per CDR3 protein. The table lists 550,000 to 600,000 distinct CDR3 sequences, 47% of them singletons. The CDR3 contains 17 residues. Germline CDR1 SGHTA, CDR2 FQGNSA. J was trimmed by 3 bases and V by 3 bases; bases with no gene match: 9. Study results and caveats: Researchers judged that diversity estimates from one million T cells fell short of true values. When set beside aged donors, long-lived donors presented more naive CD4+ cells and higher diversity. As naive T cell percentage varied, TCR beta diversity correlated strongly with it.

This TCR was recovered from a man older than 75 in good health. Sequences were obtained from blood. The chain has TRBV7-2 and TRBJ2-3, with 10 bases identical to TRBD2. The CDR3 region has the DNA TGTGCCAGCAGCTTTTTCCCAGCGGGGGGGCTGACAGATACGCAGTATTTT. Amino acids: CASSFFPAGGLTDTQYF.